The 14 T cell receptor beta chains below come from one sample, sequenced in a study of blood T cell repertoires in COVID-19. Assay used: immunoSEQ multiplex PCR; TCRdb lists only in-frame clones, some missing. The sample lists 250,000 to 350,000 clones; around 89% were seen once. The sample taken for sequencing was peripheral blood. The receptors derive from a man aged 25-45 years with acute or convalescent COVID-19.

This chain joins TRBV7-9 and TRBJ1-5; possible D gene TRBD1, 6 bases. The J call may be incorrect, as the DNA end agrees better with TRBJ2-3. The CDR3 has 15 amino acids. From germline, CDR1 is SEHNR and CDR2 FQNEAQ (reference sequence). CDR3 nucleotides: TGTGCCAGCAGCGGGGACATTTATAGCAATCAGCCCCAGTATTTT. It codes for CASSGDIYSNQPQYF.

This clone was recorded a few times. V gene TRBV5-4 combines with J gene TRBJ1-1; no definite D call. V dropped 4 bases and J dropped 6 bases, with 16 bases sitting between them. Germline CDR1 reads SGHNT; CDR2 reads YYREEE (reference sequence). This CDR3 is 14 amino acids long. CDR3 sequence: CASSLVEGGSEAFF. Written as DNA, the CDR3 is TGTGCCAGCAGCCTAGTAGAGGGAGGATCTGAAGCTTTCTTT.

Here the CDR3 reads CASSQGGGLGNTIYF. In nucleotides, the CDR3 is TGTGCCAGCAGCCAGGGTGGGGGCTTAGGAAACACCATATATTTT. The V and J genes are TRBV3-1 (or the pseudogene TRBV3-2) and TRBJ1-3; tentative D call: TRBD1 (6 bases). Germline CDR1 and CDR2: LGHDT and YNNKEL (reference sequence). The V gene lost 3 bases and the J gene lost 4 bases, with 13 bases spanning the gap. CDR3 size: 15 residues.

The rearrangement uses TRBV9 and TRBJ2-1; 8 nucleotides agree with TRBD1. Germline V gene sequence: CDR1 SGDLS, CDR2 YYNGEE. V lost 0 bases to trimming and J lost 3 bases; unmatched junction nucleotides: 5. CDR3 length equals 16 residues. The CDR3 nucleotides are TGTGCCAGCAGCGTAGGGGCAGGGGGCGTCTACAATGAGCAGTTCTTC. This gives the protein CASSVGAGGVYNEQFF.

This sequence joins TRBV7-3 and TRBJ1-6; D is uncertain. Trimming took off 5 bases at V and 7 bases at J, with 12 bases between the two ends. Germline-derived CDR1 and CDR2 are SGHTA and FQGTGA. The CDR3 totals 14 residues. CDR3 sequence (DNA): TGTGCCAGCAGCCCGGGTCAGTACAATTCACCCCTCCACTTT. It encodes CASSPGQYNSPLHF.

The chain employs TRBV7-9 and TRBJ2-3; 9 nucleotides agree with TRBD2. The CDR3 has 15 amino acids. V dropped 3 bases and J dropped 3; count of bases not matched to a gene: 4. CDR1 is SEHNR, CDR2 FQNEAQ, per germline (reference sequence). Here the CDR3 DNA reads TGTGCCAGCAGCTTTCAGCGGGGGGATACAGATACGCAGTATTTT. Its protein product is CASSFQRGDTDTQYF.

V usage is TRBV4-1 and J usage is TRBJ1-3; D is ambiguous. The germline V gene encodes CDR1 MGHRA and CDR2 YSYEKL. The V gene lost 1 base and the J gene lost 0 bases, with 10 bases spanning the gap. This CDR3 contains 16 residues. In nucleotides, the CDR3 is TGCGCCAGCAGCCAAGCTCCCCAAGCCTCTGGAAACACCATATATTTT. This gives the protein CASSQAPQASGNTIYF.

The chain joins TRBV11-2 to TRBJ2-5; D may be TRBD2 (5 bases). V was trimmed by 5 bases and J by 4 bases, leaving 14 bases between them. CDR1 and CDR2 (germline): SGHAT, FQNNGV. The CDR3 totals 14 residues. As DNA, the CDR3 is TGTGCCAGCAGCGGGCCGGGATCGAGAGAGACCCAGTACTTC. This codes for CASSGPGSRETQYF.

The chain employs TRBV21-1 and TRBJ1-2. TRBV21-1 is recorded as a pseudogene. The CDR3 contains 14 residues. CDR3 protein: CASTHRTTNYGYTF. The CDR3 coding sequence is TGTGCCAGCACCCACAGGACTACAAACTATGGCTACACCTTC.

V usage is TRBV9 and J usage is TRBJ1-3, with D maybe TRBD1 (5 bases). CDR1 is SGDLS and CDR2 is YYNGEE in the germline V gene. V shed 0 bases and J shed 0 bases, with 7 bases lying between them. The CDR3 covers 15 residues. CDR3: CASSVGQSSGNTIYF. In DNA form, the CDR3 reads TGTGCCAGCAGCGTAGGACAGAGCTCTGGAAACACCATATATTTT.

The V gene is TRBV14, the J gene TRBJ1-2; TRBD1 might be the D (5 bases). The ends were cut back, 3 bases at V and 5 bases at J, with 10 bases in the middle. Germline V gene data show CDR1 as SGHDN and CDR2 as FVKESK. This CDR3 comprises 13 residues. The CDR3 DNA reads TGTGCCAGCAGCCAGCCCCAGGGATATGGCTACACCTTC. Its protein product is CASSQPQGYGYTF.

The chain couples TRBV28 to TRBJ1-3; 8 nucleotides agree with TRBD1. CDR1 MDHEN and CDR2 SYDVKM come from the germline V gene. Trimming removed 3 bases from V and 0 bases from J; junction bases left unmatched: 4. The CDR3 is 16 residues long. The CDR3 coding sequence is TGTGCCAGCAGTTTGACCGGACAGGGCTCTGGAAACACCATATATTTT. It encodes CASSLTGQGSGNTIYF.

The chain employs TRBV5-4 and TRBJ1-2, with TRBD1 matching over 8 bases. Germline CDR1 SGHNT, CDR2 YYREEE (reference sequence). This CDR3 region has 14 residues. J lost 4 bases, V lost 6 bases, and 8 bases had no gene match. The CDR3 loop reads CASTIGQGGYGYTF. The CDR3 DNA follows: TGTGCCAGCACCATAGGACAGGGCGGCTATGGCTACACCTTC.

The chain is built from TRBV15 and TRBJ1-5; 7 positions agree with TRBD1. The V gene's germline CDR1 is LNHNV and CDR2 YYDKDF (reference sequence). The CDR3 has 11 amino acids. Unmatched junction bases numbered 7, after V lost 8 bases and J lost 12 bases. CDR3 loop: CATDLQGDQHF. Written as DNA, the CDR3 is TGTGCCACCGACTTGCAGGGGGACCAGCATTTT. The variable domain in full, completed from reference TRBV15 and TRBJ1-5, reads DAMVIQNPRYQVTQFGKPVTLSCSQTLNHNVMYWYQQKSSQAPKLLFHYYDKDFNNEADTPDNFQSRRPNTSFCFLDIRSPGLGDTAMYLCATDLQGDQHFGDGTRLSIL.